Each of the 12 T cell receptor beta chains below was sequenced from the same sample in a study of vaccination and CD4 T cells after COVID-19. TCRdb reprocessed the PCR reads via MiXCR and lists one record per CDR3 protein. The sample yields around 26,000 distinct CDR3 sequences, 45% to 55% seen once. The sample's time point: late sampling 161 to 241 days after vaccination in three convalescent patients. The sequenced sample was CD4+ T cells from blood, obtained about 7 months after SARS-CoV-2 vaccination. These TCRs come from a human donor who had recovered from COVID-19.

A few counts support this clonotype. The V call is TRBV6-2 or TRBV6-3, the J call TRBJ1-5; no definite D call. Trimming took off 2 bases at V and 7 bases at J, with 9 bases between the two ends. This CDR3 comprises 13 residues. The germline CDR1 and CDR2 sequences are MNHEY and SVGEGT. CDR3 residues: CASSYPPPQPQHF. The CDR3 DNA sequence: TGTGCCAGCAGTTACCCACCGCCCCAGCCCCAGCATTTT.

The chain carries TRBV7-3 and TRBJ2-3, with D unclear. The CDR3 has 13 residues. Germline V gives CDR1 SGHTA, CDR2 FQGTGA. The V and J ends lost 2 bases and 3 bases respectively, with 6 bases between them. The CDR3 sequence: CASSLRQTDTQYF. The CDR3 DNA sequence: TGTGCCAGCAGCTTACGACAAACAGATACGCAGTATTTT.

The V gene is TRBV20-1, the J gene TRBJ2-7, with a possible D match to TRBD2 (6 bases). Trimming shortened V by 6 bases and J by 3 bases, and 18 bases separated the two germline ends. Germline assignment: CDR1 DFQATT and CDR2 SNEGSKA (reference sequence). The CDR3 spans 14 residues. The CDR3 sequence is CSAQYGGGYYEQYF. Written as DNA, the CDR3 is TGCAGTGCCCAGTACGGGGGAGGTTACTACGAGCAGTACTTC.

This clonotype was observed once. As DNA, the CDR3 is TGTGCCAGCAGCAGATTACAGGGAATAGGCGACGAGCAGTACTTC. Amino acids: CASSRLQGIGDEQYF. This chain links TRBV7-8 with TRBJ2-7, with D possibly matching TRBD1 (6 bases). CDR1 is SGHVS, CDR2 FQNEAQ, per germline. V was shortened by 5 bases and J by 5 bases, with 19 bases between the two germline ends. This CDR3 comprises 15 residues.

V gene TRBV29-1 combines with J gene TRBJ1-1; D is unclear. Germline loops: CDR1 SQVTM, CDR2 ANQGSEA. The V end was cut by 7 bases, the J end by 2 bases, with 14 bases between. This CDR3 has 13 amino acids. The CDR3: CSAEARRNTEAFF. As DNA, the CDR3 is TGCAGCGCCGAGGCACGGCGTAACACTGAAGCTTTCTTT.

The J gene is TRBJ2-6, the V gene TRBV6-1; D is perhaps TRBD1 (6 bases). Germline V gives CDR1 MNHNS, CDR2 SASEGT. Trimming shortened V by 7 bases and J by 4 bases, and 8 bases separated the two germline ends. The CDR3 has 13 amino acids. The CDR3 is CASNRAGANVLTF. Written as DNA, the CDR3 is TGTGCCAGCAACAGGGCCGGGGCCAACGTCCTGACTTTC.

The rearrangement joins TRBV20-1 to TRBJ2-5; D possibly corresponds to TRBD1 (5 bases). With 1 base removed from V and 2 bases from J, the gap between germline ends came to 17 bases. Germline V CDR1 and CDR2: DFQATT, SNEGSKA (reference sequence). CDR3 length equals 16 residues. In DNA form, the CDR3 reads TGCAGTGCTAGAGCCGGAGCAGGGATGGAGCAAGAGACCCAGTACTTC. Its translation is CSARAGAGMEQETQYF.

This clonotype was observed a handful of times. The J gene is TRBJ2-1, the V gene TRBV7-2, with TRBD2 identical over 7 bases. Trimming cost V 0 bases and J 8 bases; bases outside gene matches: 10. CDR1 and CDR2 from the germline V gene are SGHTA and FQGNSA. The CDR3 is 16 amino acids. CDR3 nucleotides: TGTGCCAGCAGCTTAGCGGCACTAGCGCTGTTAGATGAGCAGTTCTTC. This encodes CASSLAALALLDEQFF. Full variable domain (rest looked up from reference TRBV7-2 and TRBJ2-1): GAGVSQSPSNKVTEKGKDVELRCDPISGHTALYWYRQSLGQGLEFLIYFQGNSAPDKSGLPSDRFSAERTGGSVSTLTIQRTQQEDSAVYLCASSLAALALLDEQFFGPGTRLTVL.

This clonotype has just a few counts. The chain has TRBV6-1 and TRBJ2-7; TRBD2 aligns across 9 bases. The germline CDR1 and CDR2 sequences are MNHNS and SASEGT. Germline trimming cut 0 bases from V and 0 bases from J; bases unmatched to any gene: 0. There are 15 residues in the CDR3. DNA of the CDR3: TGTGCCAGCAGTGAAGCTAGCGGGAGCTCCTACGAGCAGTACTTC. As protein: CASSEASGSSYEQYF.

The chain combines TRBV6-1 with TRBJ2-1; a possible D gene is TRBD2 (5 bases). This CDR3 region has 13 residues. Trimming cost V 9 bases and J 8 bases, with 17 bases left between them. In germline, CDR1 is MNHNS, CDR2 SASEGT. The DNA for the CDR3 is TGTGCCAGTGGGCCGGGGTCTGTGTATGAGCAGTTCTTC. Its translation is CASGPGSVYEQFF.

The chain employs TRBV19 and TRBJ2-7; D possibly corresponds to TRBD1 (5 bases). The ends were cut back, 4 bases at V and 0 bases at J, with 13 bases in the middle. This CDR3 has 15 amino acids. Looked up from germline, CDR1 is LNHDA and CDR2 is SQIVND (reference sequence). The CDR3 reads CASSTRTRSSYEQYF. In nucleotides, the CDR3 is TGTGCCAGTAGTACGAGGACACGGTCCTCCTACGAGCAGTACTTC. The whole variable domain, remainder taken from reference TRBV19 and TRBJ2-7, is DGGITQSPKYLFRKEGQNVTLSCEQNLNHDAMYWYRQDPGQGLRLIYYSQIVNDFQKGDIAEGYSVSREKKESFPLTVTSAQKNPTAFYLCASSTRTRSSYEQYFGPGTRLTVT.

The CDR3 coding sequence is TGCAGTGCTAGAGTTCCGGGGCACCCGCCCTACGAGCAGTACTTC. It is translated as CSARVPGHPPYEQYF. The gene calls are TRBV20-1 and TRBJ2-7, with D perhaps assigned TRBD1 or TRBD2 (5 bases each). CDR1 DFQATT and CDR2 SNEGSKA come from the germline V gene (reference sequence). The CDR3 sequence is 15 residues long. V lost 1 base and J 2 bases, leaving 15 bases between the germline ends.